The T cell receptor (beta chain) under discussion was sequenced for a study of T cell changes during pregnancy in multiple sclerosis. Profiling relied on immunoSEQ multiplex PCR, and the TCRdb table lists in-frame clones only, not all of them. This sample has more than 10,000 clones, with roughly 88% found just once. V lost 8 bases to trimming and J lost 4 bases, with 12 bases between them. Germline V CDR1 and CDR2: SGHVS, FNYEAQ. The CDR3 totals 13 residues. The material sequenced was CD8+ T cells from peripheral blood mononuclear cells, taken in the second trimester of pregnancy. The rearrangement uses TRBV7-6 and TRBJ1-5; maybe TRBD1 (6 bases). This clonotype was obtained from a female donor in good health, enrolled as a control in a pregnancy study. The CDR3 protein is CASAQGFNQPQHF. CDR3 nucleotide sequence: TGTGCCAGCGCGCAGGGGTTTAATCAGCCCCAGCATTTT. The full variable domain, its missing parts supplied by reference TRBV7-6 and TRBJ1-5, is GAGVSQSPRYKVTKRGQDVALRCDPISGHVSLYWYRQALGQGPEFLTYFNYEAQQDKSGLPNDRFSAERPEGSISTLTIQRTEQRDSAMYRCASAQGFNQPQHFGDGTRLSIL.